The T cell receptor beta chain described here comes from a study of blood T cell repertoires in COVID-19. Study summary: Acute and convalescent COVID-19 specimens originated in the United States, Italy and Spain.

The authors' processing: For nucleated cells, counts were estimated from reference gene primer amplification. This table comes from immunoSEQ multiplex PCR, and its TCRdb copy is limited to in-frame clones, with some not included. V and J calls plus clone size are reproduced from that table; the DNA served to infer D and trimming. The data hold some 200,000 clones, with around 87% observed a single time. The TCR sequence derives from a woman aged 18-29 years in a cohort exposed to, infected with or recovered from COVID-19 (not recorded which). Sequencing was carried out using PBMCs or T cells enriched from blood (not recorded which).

CDR3 in amino acids: CATSRDGPEETQYF. The CDR3 DNA sequence: TGTGCCACCAGCAGAGATGGGCCAGAAGAGACCCAGTACTTC. This chain uses TRBV15 with TRBJ2-5; D gene unclear. Germline V CDR1 and CDR2: LNHNV, YYDKDF (reference sequence). V gave up 0 bases and J gave up 3 bases, with 8 bases separating them. This CDR3 is 14 amino acids long.